Described below is a single T cell receptor (beta chain) sequence and its context. The data were produced by immunoSEQ multiplex PCR, yet TCRdb's version contains in-frame clones alone and is incomplete. The sample has more than 350,000 clones; roughly 90% are singletons. The data were taken from a study of blood T cell repertoires in COVID-19. V lost 4 bases and J 3 bases, leaving 9 bases between the germline ends. The CDR3 length is 13 residues. Germline CDR1 MGHDK, CDR2 SYGVNS. This TCR derives from a woman aged 18 to 35 who had been exposed to COVID-19. The sequenced sample consisted of PBMCs or T cells enriched from blood (not recorded which). The gene calls are TRBV25-1 and TRBJ1-2, with D maybe TRBD1 (6 bases). The CDR3 bases are TGTGCCAGCAGTGCAGGACAGCACTATGGCTACACCTTC. This encodes CASSAGQHYGYTF.